This T cell receptor beta chain was documented in a study of CD8+ T cells in alopecia areata. Points from the study as a whole: Researchers say the link of baseline CD8+ expansion to response remains uncertain, with one nonresponder.

RNA extraction and reverse transcription yielded cDNA as sequencing template. Repertoires were generated with immunoSEQ multiplex PCR, while TCRdb's copy carries only in-frame clones and drops some. The repertoire holds more than 90,000 clones, with roughly 55% as singletons. Treatment here: oral pan-JAK inhibitor, 5-10 mg twice daily. Germline V gene sequence: CDR1 MNHNS, CDR2 SASEGT. With 8 bases removed from V and 5 bases from J, the gap between germline ends came to 16 bases. This CDR3 contains 14 residues. For this clone: As yet, its antigen is unknown.

The sequence came from a human donor with alopecia areata. This chain joins TRBV6-1 and TRBJ1-5, with TRBD1 as a possible D gene (5 bases). The sequencing here drew on CD8+ T cells sorted from blood, taken at week 24, from a patient treated with tofacitinib. CDR3 region: CASRSRQLYQPQHF. The DNA for the CDR3 is TGTGCCAGCCGGTCGAGACAGTTGTATCAGCCCCAGCATTTT.